This T cell receptor beta chain was captured by sequencing in a study of cytomegalovirus exposure and HLA in healthy donors. To note about this clone: Antigen: not known.

Trimming pared 0 bases from V and 0 bases from J, leaving 15 bases between. CDR3 length equals 17 residues. Germline V CDR1 and CDR2: SGHRS, YFSETQ. Findings of the study overall: An ancestry cluster, one associated with Asian ancestry, reportedly showed fewer N-insertions than the roughly 670-donor mean in a later analysis. Later analysis associated a missense DCLRE1C variant with TCR beta V- and J-gene trimming.

The PCR employed 60 Vbeta primers together with 13 Jbeta primers. The repertoire was sequenced with immunoSEQ multiplex PCR; TCRdb's copy has only in-frame clones and lacks some. The sample records under 130,000 clones, around 80% being singletons. The TCR originated in a woman between 40 and 55 years old in good health and CMV-seronegative. This chain connects TRBV5-1 to TRBJ1-1; a possible D gene is TRBD1 (5 bases). The material sequenced was PBMCs. CDR3 protein: CASSLDRGSLMNTEAFF. In DNA form, the CDR3 reads TGCGCCAGCAGCTTGGATCGGGGGTCCCTAATGAACACTGAAGCTTTCTTT.